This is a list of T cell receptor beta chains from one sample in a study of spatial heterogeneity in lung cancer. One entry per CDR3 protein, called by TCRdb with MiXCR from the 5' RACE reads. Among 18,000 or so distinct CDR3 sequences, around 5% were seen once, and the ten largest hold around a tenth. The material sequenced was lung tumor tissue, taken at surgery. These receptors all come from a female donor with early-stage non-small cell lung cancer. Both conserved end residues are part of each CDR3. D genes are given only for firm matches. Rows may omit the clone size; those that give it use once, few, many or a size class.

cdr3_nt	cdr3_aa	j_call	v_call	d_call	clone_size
TGTGCCAGCAGTTACCCGCCTCCGGGACAGGGGGGAGAGACCCAGTACTTC	CASSYPPPGQGGETQYF	TRBJ2-5	TRBV6-5	TRBD1	many
TGTGCCAGCACCGTGGGGACTAGCGGGGGACTGGATACGCAGTATTTT	CASTVGTSGGLDTQYF	TRBJ2-3	TRBV12-3/TRBV12-4	TRBD2	many
TGCGCCAGCAGCGACGATGTGAACACTGAAGCTTTCTTT	CASSDDVNTEAFF	TRBJ1-1	TRBV5-1	-	many
TGTGCCAGCAGCCATTCCCCGGTTAGCGGGAGGGACAATGAGCAGTTCTTC	CASSHSPVSGRDNEQFF	TRBJ2-1	TRBV3-1	TRBD2	many
TGCGCCAGCAGTCTCCACAGCGGGTCATACAATGAGCAGTTCTTC	CASSLHSGSYNEQFF	TRBJ2-1	TRBV23-1	-	many
TGTGCCAGCAGTGAAATAACCCGGGAGACCCAGTACTTC	CASSEITRETQYF	TRBJ2-5	TRBV2	-	many
TGCAGTGCTAGGTGGCGGGGACTAGCGGAGAGCACAGATACGCAGTATTTT	CSARWRGLAESTDTQYF	TRBJ2-3	TRBV20-1	TRBD2	-
TGTGCCAGCAGCCAAACTAGCGGGAGTTTCCATGAGCAGTTCTTC	CASSQTSGSFHEQFF	TRBJ2-1	TRBV11-2	TRBD2	many
TGTGCCAGCTCACCACTAGCGGAAGAGACCCAGTACTTC	CASSPLAEETQYF	TRBJ2-5	TRBV18	-	many
TGTGCCAGCAGTTTTCAGGAGACCCAGTACTTC	CASSFQETQYF	TRBJ2-5	TRBV6-2/TRBV6-3	-	medium-sized
TGTGCCAGCACCGAACAGGGGGGACCAAAATTGGAGCAGTTCTTC	CASTEQGGPKLEQFF	TRBJ2-1	TRBV2	TRBD1	many
TGCGCCAGCAGCTTGGTCCAGCGGTCCACCGGGGAGCTGTTTTTT	CASSLVQRSTGELFF	TRBJ2-2	TRBV5-1	-	many
TGTGCCAGCAGTGAATATGGAAAAAGGGACTTCCAAGAGACCCAGTACTTC	CASSEYGKRDFQETQYF	TRBJ2-5	TRBV25-1	-	medium-sized
TGTGCCAGCTCATCCGGGGCCGGACAGGGGAACACCGGGGAGCTGTTTTTT	CASSSGAGQGNTGELFF	TRBJ2-2	TRBV18	TRBD1	many
TGTGCCAGCTCACGGGTGACTAATGAAAAACTGTTTTTT	CASSRVTNEKLFF	TRBJ1-4	TRBV18	-	many
TGTGCCAGCAGCTTCGGTCCGAGAAATCAGCCCCAGCATTTT	CASSFGPRNQPQHF	TRBJ1-5	TRBV7-8	-	once
TGTGCCAGCAGGATCGAGGCGGCAGATACGCAGTATTTT	CASRIEAADTQYF	TRBJ2-3	TRBV28	-	many
TGCAGCGCGGGACAGGAGAGGACTGAAGCTTTCTTT	CSAGQERTEAFF	TRBJ1-1	TRBV29-1	TRBD1	many
TGTGCCAGCAGCGTAGACCCGTACTACGAGCAGTACTTC	CASSVDPYYEQYF	TRBJ2-7	TRBV9	-	many
TGCGCCAGCAGCTTTGGCCAACCCGGACCCGAAGGAAAACTGTTTTTT	CASSFGQPGPEGKLFF	TRBJ1-4	TRBV5-1	-	many
TGTGCCAGCAGTGTCATCGAGTCAGATACGCAGTATTTT	CASSVIESDTQYF	TRBJ2-3	TRBV2	-	many
TGCGCCAGCAGCCCCTGGGCAGGGGGGGGTACTGAAGCTTTCTTT	CASSPWAGGGTEAFF	TRBJ1-1	TRBV5-1	TRBD1	-
TGTGCTAGTGGTCGCACTAGCGGCTACGAGCAGTACTTC	CASGRTSGYEQYF	TRBJ2-7	TRBV12-5	TRBD2	many
TGTGCCAGCAGCCAAGATACTAGCGGGAGCCGGAAGTACTTC	CASSQDTSGSRKYF	TRBJ2-7	TRBV3-1	TRBD2	many
TGCAGTGCTAGAGATCCCCAGGGACGGTCCGAGCAGTACTTC	CSARDPQGRSEQYF	TRBJ2-7	TRBV20-1	-	many
TGCGCCAGCAGCTTGGTGGAGCTAGCGGGGGGCGAGCAGTACTTC	CASSLVELAGGEQYF	TRBJ2-7	TRBV5-1	TRBD2	many
TGTGCCATCAGTGTATTCGGTGAGCAGTTCTTC	CAISVFGEQFF	TRBJ2-1	TRBV10-3	-	many
TGTGCCAGCTCACCAACATCCCCGGGGGCGCTTAGCACAGATACGCAGTATTTT	CASSPTSPGALSTDTQYF	TRBJ2-3	TRBV18	-	many
TGTGCCAGCAGAAGGGAAACGAACACCGGGGAGCTGTTTTTT	CASRRETNTGELFF	TRBJ2-2	TRBV2	-	many
TGTGCCAGCAGTGACTCGGACTACCACGTAGAGACCCAGTACTTC	CASSDSDYHVETQYF	TRBJ2-5	TRBV6-1	-	medium-sized
TGTGCCAGCAGTTCCTTTCGCGGGAGGGCCCGAGATACGCAGTATTTT	CASSSFRGRARDTQYF	TRBJ2-3	TRBV28	TRBD2	medium-sized
TGTGCCAGCAGTGAAGAGACAGGGGGCAGCTATGGCTACACCTTC	CASSEETGGSYGYTF	TRBJ1-2	TRBV6-1	TRBD1	medium-sized
TGTGCCAGCAGCTTAGCTAGGACAGCCTACAATGAGCAGTTCTTC	CASSLARTAYNEQFF	TRBJ2-1	TRBV7-9	-	few
TGTGCCAGCAGTTCGAGGGGCCTTAATGAAAAACTGTTTTTT	CASSSRGLNEKLFF	TRBJ1-4	TRBV27	-	-
TGCGCCAGCAACGGCGGAGGACAGAGCTATGGCTACACCTTC	CASNGGGQSYGYTF	TRBJ1-2	TRBV5-1	-	few
TGCGCCAGCAGTGTATGGACAGGGGATAATTCACCCCTCCACTTT	CASSVWTGDNSPLHF	TRBJ1-6	TRBV10-2	TRBD1	many
TGTGCCAGCAGCTTAGATGCAGGGATCACAGATACGCAGTATTTT	CASSLDAGITDTQYF	TRBJ2-3	TRBV7-9	-	few
TGCGCCAGCAGCCAAGTTTCGCGGGCTAGCACAGATACGCAGTATTTT	CASSQVSRASTDTQYF	TRBJ2-3	TRBV4-1	-	many
TGCGCCAGCAGCTCGCAGGGCACTGAAGCTTTCTTT	CASSSQGTEAFF	TRBJ1-1	TRBV5-1	-	medium-sized
TGTGCCAGCAGGAATCTACGAAATCAGCCCCAGCATTTT	CASRNLRNQPQHF	TRBJ1-5	TRBV28	-	-
TGTGCCAGCACTCCGGGGCCTAACTATGGCTACACCTTC	CASTPGPNYGYTF	TRBJ1-2	TRBV28	-	-
TGTGCCAGCAGCCTATCGCGGACTAGCGGGACCGGGGAGCTGTTTTTT	CASSLSRTSGTGELFF	TRBJ2-2	TRBV7-3	TRBD2	medium-sized
TGTGCCAGCAGTTTAAGACAGCACTATGGCTACACCTTC	CASSLRQHYGYTF	TRBJ1-2	TRBV28	-	medium-sized
TGCAGCGCCCTGGGACAGGGCTCGGGCAGGAGGACTAATGAAAAACTGTTTTTT	CSALGQGSGRRTNEKLFF	TRBJ1-4	TRBV29-1	TRBD1	many
TGCGCCAGCAGCTTTATAGAGGACAACTCCTACGAGCAGTACTTC	CASSFIEDNSYEQYF	TRBJ2-7	TRBV5-1	-	few
TGTGCCAGCAGTTACTCCGGCTATGGCTACACCTTC	CASSYSGYGYTF	TRBJ1-2	TRBV6-2/TRBV6-3	-	many